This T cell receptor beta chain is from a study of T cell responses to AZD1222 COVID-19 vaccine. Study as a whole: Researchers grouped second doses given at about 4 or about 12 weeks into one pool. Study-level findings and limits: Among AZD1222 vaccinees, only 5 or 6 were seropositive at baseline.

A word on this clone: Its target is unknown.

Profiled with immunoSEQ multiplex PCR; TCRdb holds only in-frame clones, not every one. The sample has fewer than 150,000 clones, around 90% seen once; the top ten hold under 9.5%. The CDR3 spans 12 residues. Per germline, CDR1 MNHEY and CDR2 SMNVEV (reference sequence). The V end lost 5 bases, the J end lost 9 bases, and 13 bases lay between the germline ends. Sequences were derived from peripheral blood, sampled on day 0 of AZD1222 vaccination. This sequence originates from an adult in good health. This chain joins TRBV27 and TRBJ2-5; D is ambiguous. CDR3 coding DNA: TGTGCCAGCAGTCCAAACCTGGCGGCCCAGTACTTC. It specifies CASSPNLAAQYF.